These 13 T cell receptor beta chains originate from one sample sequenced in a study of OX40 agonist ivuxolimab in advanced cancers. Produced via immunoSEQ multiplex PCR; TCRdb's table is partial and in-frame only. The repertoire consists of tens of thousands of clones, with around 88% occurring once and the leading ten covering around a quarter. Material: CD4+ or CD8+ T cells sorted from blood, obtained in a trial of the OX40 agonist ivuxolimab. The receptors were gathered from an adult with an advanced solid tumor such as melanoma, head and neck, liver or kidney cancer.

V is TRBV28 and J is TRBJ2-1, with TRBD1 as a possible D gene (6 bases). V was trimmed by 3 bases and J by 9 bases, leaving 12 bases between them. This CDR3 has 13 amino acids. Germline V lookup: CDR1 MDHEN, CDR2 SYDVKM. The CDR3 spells CASSLSQGSEQFF. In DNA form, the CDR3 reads TGTGCCAGCAGTTTGAGCCAGGGGAGTGAGCAGTTCTTC.

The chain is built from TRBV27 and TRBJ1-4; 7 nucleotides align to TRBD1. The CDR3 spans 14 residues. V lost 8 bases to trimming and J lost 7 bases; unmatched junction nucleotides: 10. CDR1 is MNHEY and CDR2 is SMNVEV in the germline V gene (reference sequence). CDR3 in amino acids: CASRLSGGGEKLFF. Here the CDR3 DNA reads TGTGCCAGCCGCTTGTCAGGGGGGGGTGAAAAACTGTTTTTT.

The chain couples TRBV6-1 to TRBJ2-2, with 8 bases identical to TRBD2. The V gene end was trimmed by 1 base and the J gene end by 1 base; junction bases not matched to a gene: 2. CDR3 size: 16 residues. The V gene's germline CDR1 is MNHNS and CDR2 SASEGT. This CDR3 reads CASSEGTSGNTGELFF. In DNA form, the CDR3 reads TGTGCCAGCAGTGAAGGTACTAGCGGGAACACCGGGGAGCTGTTTTTT.

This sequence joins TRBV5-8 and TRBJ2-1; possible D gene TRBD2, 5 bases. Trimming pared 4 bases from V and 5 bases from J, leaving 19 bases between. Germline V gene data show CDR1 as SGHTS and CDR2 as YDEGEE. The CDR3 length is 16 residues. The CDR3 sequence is CASSQSTGILNNEQFF. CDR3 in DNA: TGTGCCAGCAGCCAAAGCACCGGGATATTAAACAATGAGCAGTTCTTC.

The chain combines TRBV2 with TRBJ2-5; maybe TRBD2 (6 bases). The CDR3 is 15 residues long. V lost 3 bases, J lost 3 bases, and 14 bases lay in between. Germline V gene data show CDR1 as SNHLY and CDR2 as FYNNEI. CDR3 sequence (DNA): TGTGCCAGCAGTGACTTGCGGGATGGAGAAGAGACCCAGTACTTC. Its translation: CASSDLRDGEETQYF.

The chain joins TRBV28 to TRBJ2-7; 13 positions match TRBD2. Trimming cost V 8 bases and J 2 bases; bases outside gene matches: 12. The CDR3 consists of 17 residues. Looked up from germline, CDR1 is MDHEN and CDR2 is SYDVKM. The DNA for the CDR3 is TGTGCCAGCGGGACCGGGACTAGCGGGATTTTAGCCTACGAGCAGTACTTC. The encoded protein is CASGTGTSGILAYEQYF.

In DNA, the CDR3 is TGTGCCAGCAGGGTCGGGACAGGGAACACTGAAGCTTTCTTT. Amino acid sequence: CASRVGTGNTEAFF. The chain uses TRBV7-8 and TRBJ1-1, with 8 bases lining up with TRBD1. V was clipped by 6 bases and J by 1 base; unmatched bases: 4. Germline V gives CDR1 SGHVS, CDR2 FQNEAQ. CDR3 length: 14 amino acids.

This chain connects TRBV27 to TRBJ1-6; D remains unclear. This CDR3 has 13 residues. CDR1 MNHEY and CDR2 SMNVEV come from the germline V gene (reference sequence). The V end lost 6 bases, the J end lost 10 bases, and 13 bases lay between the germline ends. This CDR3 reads CASRNREGSPLHF. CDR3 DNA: TGTGCCAGCAGAAACCGGGAGGGATCACCCCTCCACTTT.

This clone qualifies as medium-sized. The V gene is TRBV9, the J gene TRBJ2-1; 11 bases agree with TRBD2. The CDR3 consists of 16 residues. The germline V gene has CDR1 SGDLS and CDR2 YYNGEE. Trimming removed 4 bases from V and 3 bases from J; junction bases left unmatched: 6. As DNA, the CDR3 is TGTGCCAGCAGCACGGGACTAGCGGAGATCTACAATGAGCAGTTCTTC. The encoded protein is CASSTGLAEIYNEQFF.

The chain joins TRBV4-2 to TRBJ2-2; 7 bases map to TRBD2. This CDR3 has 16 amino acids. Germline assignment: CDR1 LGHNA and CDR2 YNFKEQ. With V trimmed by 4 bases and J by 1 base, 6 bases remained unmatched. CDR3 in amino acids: CASSPGAGMNTGELFF. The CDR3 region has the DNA TGTGCCAGCAGCCCCGGAGCGGGGATGAACACCGGGGAGCTGTTTTTT.

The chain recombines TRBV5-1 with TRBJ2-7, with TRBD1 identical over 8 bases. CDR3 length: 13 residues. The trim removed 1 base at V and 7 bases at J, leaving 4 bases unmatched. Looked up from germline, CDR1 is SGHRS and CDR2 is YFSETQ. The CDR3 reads CASSLPGGREQYF. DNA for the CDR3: TGCGCCAGCAGCTTGCCAGGGGGCCGGGAGCAGTACTTC.

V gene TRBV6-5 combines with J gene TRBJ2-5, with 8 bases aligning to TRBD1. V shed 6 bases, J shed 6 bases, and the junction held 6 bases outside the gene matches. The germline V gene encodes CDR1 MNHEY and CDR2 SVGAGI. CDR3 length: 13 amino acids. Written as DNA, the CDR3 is TGTGCCAGCAGCCCGGACAGGGCACAGACCCAGTACTTC. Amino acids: CASSPDRAQTQYF.

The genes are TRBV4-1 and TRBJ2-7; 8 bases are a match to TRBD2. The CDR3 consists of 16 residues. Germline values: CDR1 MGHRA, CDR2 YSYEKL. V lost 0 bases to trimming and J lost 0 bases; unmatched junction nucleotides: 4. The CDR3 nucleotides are TGCGCCAGCAGCCAAGAAGGAAGCGGGAGCTCCTACGAGCAGTACTTC. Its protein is CASSQEGSGSSYEQYF.